This T cell receptor beta chain comes out of a study of blood T cell repertoires in COVID-19. Overall study context: Spain, Italy and the United States supplied samples that represented acute and convalescent COVID-19.

V lost 6 bases and J lost 6; bases outside the gene matches: 5. Germline V gives CDR1 SQVTM, CDR2 ANQGSEA. The CDR3 consists of 12 residues. TCRdb's table, derived via immunoSEQ multiplex PCR, lists solely in-frame clones and lacks some. The sample holds a few hundred thousand clones, about 87% seen once. The sequencing input was PBMCs or T cells enriched from blood (not recorded which). This clonotype was obtained from a woman in her forties or fifties who had recovered from COVID-19. The rearrangement links TRBV29-1 to TRBJ1-2, with 9 positions matching TRBD1. CDR3 protein: CSVRRTGDGYTF. The CDR3 DNA follows: TGCAGCGTCCGAAGGACAGGGGATGGCTACACCTTC.